This T cell receptor beta chain was retrieved from a study of cytomegalovirus exposure and HLA in healthy donors. Study overall: One earlier analysis, a look at roughly 180 million T cells, found 100 million to 130 million unique TCR beta sequences.

Study results and caveats: Reported findings show TCR beta sequences accurately forecast HLA-A and HLA-B alleles in most subjects. Later analysis identified several of the most significant clusters that appeared linked to common viral pathogens. A later analysis found that most CMV-associated TCR beta chains appeared HLA-restricted.

Use of 60 Vbeta and 13 Jbeta primers characterized the PCR. Repertoires were generated with immunoSEQ multiplex PCR, while TCRdb's copy carries only in-frame clones and drops some. The sample records 170,000 or so clones, just under 80% being singletons. Notes on this clone: Antigen specificity is unknown.

This clonotype was sampled from a woman between 45 and 65 years old in good health and CMV-seropositive. Sequencing was done on a sample of PBMCs.

Here the CDR3 reads CASSPKGGTEAFF. CDR3 DNA sequence: TGCGCCAGCAGCCCAAAAGGGGGCACTGAAGCTTTCTTT. The V and J genes are TRBV4-1 and TRBJ1-1; perhaps TRBD1 as D (6 bases). V lost 4 bases to trimming and J lost 4 bases, with 10 bases between them. Germline lookup yields CDR1 MGHRA and CDR2 YSYEKL. The CDR3 has 13 amino acids.